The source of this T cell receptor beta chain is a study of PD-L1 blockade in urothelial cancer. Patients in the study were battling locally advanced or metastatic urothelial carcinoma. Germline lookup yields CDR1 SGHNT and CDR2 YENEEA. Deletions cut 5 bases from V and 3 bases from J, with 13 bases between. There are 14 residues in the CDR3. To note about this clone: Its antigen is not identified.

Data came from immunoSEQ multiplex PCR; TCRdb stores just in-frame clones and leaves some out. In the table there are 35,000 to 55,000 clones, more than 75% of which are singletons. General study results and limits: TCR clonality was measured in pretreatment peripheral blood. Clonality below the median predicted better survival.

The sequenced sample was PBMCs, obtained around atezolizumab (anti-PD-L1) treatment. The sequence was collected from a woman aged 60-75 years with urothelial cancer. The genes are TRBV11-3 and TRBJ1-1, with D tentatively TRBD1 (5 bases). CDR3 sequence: CASSRDGGHTEAFF. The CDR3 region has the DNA TGTGCCAGCAGCCGAGACGGGGGACACACTGAAGCTTTCTTT.